The 28 T cell receptor beta chains listed next were all sequenced from one sample in a study of blood T cell repertoires in COVID-19. Using immunoSEQ multiplex PCR, the repertoire was profiled, and TCRdb retains in-frame clones only, with some absent. The sample contains 470,000 or so clones, 87% of which appear only once. The sequenced sample consisted of PBMCs or T cells enriched from blood (not recorded which). The receptors derive from a woman aged 18-29 years with acute COVID-19.

The chain combines TRBV7-9 with TRBJ1-6; D perhaps matches TRBD1 (6 bases). V was pared by 7 bases and J by 6 bases, with 13 bases between. Germline V gene sequence: CDR1 SEHNR, CDR2 FQNEAQ (reference sequence). The CDR3 has 14 residues. CDR3 in DNA: TGTGCCAGCACCACCGGGACACCTAATTCACCCCTCCACTTT. Protein: CASTTGTPNSPLHF.

The rearrangement uses TRBV28 and TRBJ1-5; maybe TRBD1 (5 bases). This CDR3 spans 18 amino acids. V lost 1 base and J 0 bases, leaving 16 bases between the germline ends. The germline gives CDR1 MDHEN, CDR2 SYDVKM. The CDR3, as DNA: TGTGCCAGCAGTTTATTGGTCGTCAAGGGGTATAGCAATCAGCCCCAGCATTTT. Amino acid sequence: CASSLLVVKGYSNQPQHF.

The rearrangement uses TRBV4-3 and TRBJ1-1; 9 bases fit TRBD1. The CDR3 runs 12 residues. Germline CDR1 LGHNA, CDR2 YSLEER. The J segment lost 8 bases and the V segment lost 5 bases, leaving 3 bases of the junction unmatched. CDR3 protein: CASSKGQGEAFF. The CDR3 bases are TGCGCCAGCAGCAAGGGACAGGGAGAAGCTTTCTTT.

The sample holds a few counts of this clone. J is TRBJ1-5 and V is TRBV18; TRBD1 is a possible D gene (5 bases). Trimming shortened V by 0 bases and J by 3 bases, and 6 bases separated the two germline ends. CDR3 length: 14 amino acids. Germline CDR1 KGHSH, CDR2 LQKENI. The CDR3 DNA sequence: TGTGCCAGCTCACCACCAGGGGACAATCAGCCCCAGCATTTT. Amino acid sequence: CASSPPGDNQPQHF.

The rearrangement links TRBV4-3 to TRBJ2-1; the D gene is possibly TRBD2 (6 bases). Germline values: CDR1 LGHNA, CDR2 YSLEER. This CDR3 has 15 amino acids. V was clipped by 0 bases and J by 3 bases, with 9 bases between them. The chain's CDR3 is CASSQEGLYYNEQFF. As DNA, the CDR3 is TGCGCCAGCAGCCAAGAGGGACTCTACTACAATGAGCAGTTCTTC.

J is TRBJ2-3 and V is TRBV5-4; 7 bases fit TRBD1. Unmatched junction bases numbered 6, after V lost 0 bases and J lost 2 bases. Germline lookup yields CDR1 SGHNT and CDR2 YYREEE (reference sequence). This CDR3 is built from 16 residues. This CDR3 is CASSLAAGGNTDTQYF. The CDR3 DNA sequence: TGTGCCAGCAGCTTGGCGGCAGGGGGTAACACAGATACGCAGTATTTT.

V and J are TRBV2 and TRBJ1-1; no firm D call. CDR1 is SNHLY, CDR2 FYNNEI, per germline. V was shortened by 1 base and J by 1 base, with 7 bases between the two germline ends. There are 14 residues in the CDR3. CDR3 protein: CASSEGGGNTEAFF. In nucleotides, the CDR3 is TGTGCCAGCAGTGAAGGTGGCGGGAACACTGAAGCTTTCTTT. Supplemented by reference TRBV2 and TRBJ1-1, the full variable domain reads EPEVTQTPSHQVTQMGQEVILRCVPISNHLYFYWYRQILGQKVEFLVSFYNNEISEKSEIFDDQFSVERPDGSNFTLKIRSTKLEDSAMYFCASSEGGGNTEAFFGQGTRLTVV.

In its sample, this clone was seen a few times. The V and J genes are TRBV3-1 (or the pseudogene TRBV3-2) and TRBJ2-5; D may be TRBD1 (5 bases). This CDR3 contains 12 residues. Trimming stripped 6 bases from V and 5 bases from J, with 10 bases between. Germline loops: CDR1 LGHDT, CDR2 YNNKEL (reference sequence). The CDR3 DNA sequence: TGTGCCAGCAGGTCCGCAGGGGAGACCCAGTACTTC. It translates to CASRSAGETQYF.

The V call is TRBV15, the J call TRBJ2-7; D is unclear. Trimming took 4 bases from V and 5 from J, leaving 12 bases between them. CDR3 length: 13 residues. Germline loops: CDR1 LNHNV, CDR2 YYDKDF (reference sequence). The CDR3, as DNA: TGTGCCACCAGCAAGGAGCGATTCCACGAGCAGTACTTC. It yields the protein CATSKERFHEQYF.

The gene calls are TRBV3-1 (or the pseudogene TRBV3-2) and TRBJ2-1; a weak D match, TRBD2 (6 bases). The germline V and J ends were trimmed by 0 bases and 4 bases, with 10 bases remaining between them. This CDR3 has 15 amino acids. Germline CDR1 is LGHDT and CDR2 is YNNKEL (reference sequence). CDR3 protein: CASSQDTGRYNEQFF. Here the CDR3 DNA reads TGTGCCAGCAGCCAAGATACCGGGAGATACAATGAGCAGTTCTTC.

The chain joins TRBV27 to TRBJ2-7; 11 bases fit TRBD1. Germline loops: CDR1 MNHEY, CDR2 SMNVEV (reference sequence). V gave up 4 bases and J gave up 6 bases; unmatched junction bases: 8. There are 15 residues in the CDR3. The CDR3 DNA reads TGTGCCAGCAGTTCGGTCCCGGGACAGGGGGGCGAGCAGTACTTC. This translates into CASSSVPGQGGEQYF.

This chain uses TRBV21-1 with TRBJ1-1. TRBV21-1 is flagged as a pseudogene. The CDR3 has 15 residues. CDR3 coding DNA: TGTGCCAGCAGCAAAGGGCGGGGGCCCTACACTGAAGCTTTCTTT. Translating it yields CASSKGRGPYTEAFF.

The gene calls are TRBV28 and TRBJ2-2; TRBD2 matches 10 bases. Trimming at V came to 1 base and at J to 5 bases, leaving 4 bases not matched to a gene. The CDR3 totals 16 residues. CDR1 is MDHEN and CDR2 is SYDVKM in the germline V gene. The CDR3 nucleotides are TGTGCCAGCAGTTTATCGGCGGGACTAGCGACCGGGGAGCTGTTTTTT. This gives the protein CASSLSAGLATGELFF.

The chain recombines TRBV18 with TRBJ2-6; tentatively, D is TRBD2 (5 bases). The ends were cut back, 2 bases at V and 1 base at J, with 15 bases in the middle. Germline CDR1 reads KGHSH; CDR2 reads LQKENI. This CDR3 spans 18 amino acids. The CDR3 DNA is TGTGCCAGCTCACCAAGAAGGGAGTCCATTTCTGGGGCCAACGTCCTGACTTTC. It specifies CASSPRRESISGANVLTF.

This rearrangement joins TRBV10-3 to TRBJ1-3, with TRBD1 identical over 8 bases. V lost 2 bases, J lost 4 bases, and 7 bases stayed unmatched. The CDR3 totals 16 residues. CDR1 is ENHRY and CDR2 is SYGVKD in the germline V gene. The CDR3 sequence: CAISEAGGARGNTIYF. As DNA, the CDR3 is TGTGCCATCAGTGAGGCAGGGGGCGCGAGGGGAAACACCATATATTTT.

This rearrangement joins TRBV5-6 to TRBJ2-2; no reliable D call. CDR3 size: 16 residues. V lost 2 bases and J lost 3, with 14 bases in between. Germline CDR1 is SGHDT and CDR2 is YYEEEE. The CDR3: CASSFGLQPHTGELFF. The CDR3 nucleotides are TGTGCCAGCAGCTTTGGCTTACAACCACACACCGGGGAGCTGTTTTTT.

This clone occurred once. J is TRBJ2-3 and V is TRBV29-1, with TRBD1 matching over 7 bases. V shed 7 bases, J shed 0 bases, and the junction held 7 bases outside the gene matches. The CDR3 is 14 residues long. Germline lookup yields CDR1 SQVTM and CDR2 ANQGSEA. The CDR3, as DNA: TGCAGCGGGAGAGGGGGCATTAGCACAGATACGCAGTATTTT. This codes for CSGRGGISTDTQYF.

This sequence joins TRBV11-2 and TRBJ2-7, with 8 bases that match TRBD2. Looked up from germline, CDR1 is SGHAT and CDR2 is FQNNGV. V trimming: 8 bases; J trimming: 3 bases; junction bases outside the gene matches: 6. The CDR3 loop spans 13 amino acids. CDR3 sequence reads: CASGPGGLYEQYF. The CDR3 DNA reads TGTGCCAGCGGGCCGGGAGGGCTCTACGAGCAGTACTTC.

This sequence joins TRBV19 and TRBJ1-1; possibly TRBD1 for D (5 bases). The CDR3 runs 15 residues. Germline CDR1 is LNHDA and CDR2 is SQIVND (reference sequence). V was pared by 3 bases and J by 4 bases, with 15 bases between. DNA for the CDR3: TGTGCCAGTAGTATTAGATGGGGGGGAGTCACTGAAGCTTTCTTT. Residues: CASSIRWGGVTEAFF.

This chain uses TRBV12-5 with TRBJ2-4; 8 bases line up with TRBD1. Germline V gene sequence: CDR1 LGHNT, CDR2 FRNRAP. With 5 bases clipped from V and 6 bases from J, the junction kept 9 bases outside the gene matches. This CDR3 is 15 amino acids long. CDR3 protein: CASGPGQGVANIQYF. In DNA, the CDR3 is TGTGCTAGTGGTCCCGGACAGGGAGTGGCAAACATTCAGTACTTC.

This chain joins TRBV12-3 or TRBV12-4 and TRBJ2-3, with D unclear. There are 12 residues in the CDR3. The V end was cut by 3 bases, the J end by 6 bases, with 7 bases between. The CDR3 bases are TGTGCCAGCAGTTTCGCCCGGGATACGCAGTATTTT. It encodes CASSFARDTQYF.

This clone has a single count. This chain uses TRBV19 with TRBJ2-7; 8 bases are a match to TRBD1. The CDR3 loop spans 16 amino acids. J gave up 0 bases and V 3 bases, and 7 bases lay outside the gene matches. CDR1 is LNHDA and CDR2 is SQIVND in the germline V gene (reference sequence). The CDR3 is CASSIREGTGSYEQYF. CDR3 DNA: TGTGCCAGTAGTATTAGAGAGGGGACAGGCTCCTACGAGCAGTACTTC.

V is TRBV6-6 and J is TRBJ1-2; no clear D gene. CDR1 is MNHNY, CDR2 SVGAGI, per germline (reference sequence). The CDR3 is 12 amino acids. Trimming removed 7 bases from V and 4 bases from J, with 10 bases in between. The CDR3 here is CASIREPYGYTF. For the CDR3, the DNA is TGTGCCAGCATACGGGAGCCCTATGGCTACACCTTC.

The J gene is TRBJ2-5, the V gene TRBV6-1, with TRBD1 matching 10 bases. The CDR3 runs 17 residues. Germline V gene sequence: CDR1 MNHNS, CDR2 SASEGT. Trimming removed 3 bases from V and 5 bases from J; junction bases left unmatched: 12. The CDR3 here is CASSEGTGVRFVETQYF. In DNA, the CDR3 is TGTGCCAGCAGTGAGGGGACAGGGGTCCGTTTCGTGGAGACCCAGTACTTC.

J is TRBJ2-1 and V is TRBV5-1; D is possibly TRBD2 (5 bases). Germline V lookup: CDR1 SGHRS, CDR2 YFSETQ. The CDR3 spans 12 residues. With 3 bases removed from V and 7 bases from J, the gap between germline ends came to 8 bases. The CDR3 DNA sequence: TGCGCCAGCAGCTACGGGGTTAATGAGCAGTTCTTC. This sequence encodes CASSYGVNEQFF.

Of note for this clone: A read error is possible here, since a much larger clone lies one base away. The same CDR3 can be traced to other DNA sequences in this sample. The chain employs TRBV4-1 and TRBJ1-4, with D tentatively TRBD1 (5 bases). V dropped 0 bases and J dropped 2 bases, with 7 bases sitting between them. This CDR3 comprises 15 residues. Germline CDR1 and CDR2: MGHRA and YSYEKL. CDR3 coding DNA: TGCGCCAGCAGCCAAGAGCGGGGGACTAATGAAAAACTGTTTTTT. Protein product: CASSQERGTNEKLFF.

This clone was detected only a few times. The chain carries TRBV2 and TRBJ2-2; TRBD2 matches at 9 bases. Germline-derived CDR1 and CDR2 are SNHLY and FYNNEI. The CDR3 has 16 amino acids. With V trimmed by 8 bases and J by 8 bases, 15 bases remained unmatched. The CDR3 coding sequence is TGTGCCAGCTGGCAAGCGGGAGGCCACGTGGCGGGGGAGCTGTTTTTT. Translated, it gives CASWQAGGHVAGELFF.

The chain's CDR3 is CASSVGQGGRKLYGYTF. The CDR3 nucleotides read TGTGCCAGCAGCGTGGGGCAGGGGGGCAGAAAGCTCTATGGCTACACCTTC. The chain joins TRBV9 to TRBJ1-2; 7 bases line up with TRBD1. Germline V CDR1 and CDR2: SGDLS, YYNGEE. Trimming took 2 bases from V and 4 from J; bases not matched to a gene: 14. The CDR3 contains 17 residues.